Listed below are T cell receptor beta chains from one sample, sequenced in a study of blood T cell repertoires in COVID-19. Repertoires were generated with immunoSEQ multiplex PCR, while TCRdb's copy carries only in-frame clones and drops some. The table includes more than 65,000 clones, roughly 79% detected once. The sequenced material came from peripheral blood. Receptors were obtained from a man aged 60 to 69 with acute or convalescent COVID-19. The CDR3 runs from the conserved cysteine through the conserved F or W. Each record gives: clone size, V gene, J gene, D gene, CDR3 DNA, CDR3 protein. The D gene is left open where the match is weak. Some rows have no size entry. The others give once, few or many, or a class for an expanded clone.

>-|TRBV6-5|TRBJ2-3|TRBD2
TGTGCCAGCAGTATAGCGGGGTTTAGCACAGATACGCAGTATTTT
CASSIAGFSTDTQYF
>-|TRBV4-3|TRBJ1-1|-
TGCGCCAGCAGCCAGCAGGGATGGGACACTGAAGCTTTCTTT
CASSQQGWDTEAFF
>-|TRBV11-2|TRBJ2-3|-
TGTGCCAGCAGCCAAGGACTCACCACAGATACGCAGTATTTT
CASSQGLTTDTQYF
>-|TRBV6-6|TRBJ2-5|-
TGTGCCAGCAAGCTCGAGGGGACCCAGTACTTC
CASKLEGTQYF
>-|TRBV6-4|TRBJ2-2|-
TGTGCCAGCAGTGACGAGGGGGCGAACACCGGGGAGCTGTTTTTT
CASSDEGANTGELFF
>-|TRBV6-5|TRBJ1-5|TRBD1
TGTGCCAGCAGCTTGGGACAGTCCAATCAGCCCCAGCATTTT
CASSLGQSNQPQHF
>-|TRBV21-1|TRBJ1-4|-
TGTGCCAGCCCCCCGGGAGGAACAGGGAATGAAAAACTGTTTTTT
CASPPGGTGNEKLFF
>-|TRBV7-4|TRBJ1-3|TRBD1
TGTGCCAGCAGCTTCTCGGTTAGACAGGGGGAAGGAAACACCATATATTTT
CASSFSVRQGEGNTIYF
>few|TRBV30|TRBJ2-2|-
TGTGCCTGGAGTCCTGAATACAGGGTCACCGGGGAGCTGTTTTTT
CAWSPEYRVTGELFF
>-|TRBV29-1|TRBJ2-2|-
TGCAGCGTCCGGAACACCGGGGAGCTGTTTTTT
CSVRNTGELFF
>-|TRBV27|TRBJ1-5|-
TGTGCCAGCAGTGGTCGTAGTGGGAGGGAGATTAGCAATCAGCCCCAGCATTTT
CASSGRSGREISNQPQHF
>-|TRBV4-2|TRBJ1-2|-
TGTGCCAGCAGCCAAGATCAGGCGCCCAACTATGGCTACACCTTC
CASSQDQAPNYGYTF
>-|TRBV5-1|TRBJ1-1|TRBD1
TGCGCCAGCAGCTTTCTCAGGGGGCCCAACACTGAAGCTTTCTTT
CASSFLRGPNTEAFF
>-|TRBV19|TRBJ2-1|TRBD2
TGTGCCAGTAGTATAGGACTAGCGGGGGTTTCCTACTCCTACAATGAGCAGTTCTTC
CASSIGLAGVSYSYNEQFF
>-|TRBV4-2|TRBJ1-2|TRBD1
TGTGCCAGCAGCAGGACAGGTGACGATGGCTACACCTTC
CASSRTGDDGYTF
>-|TRBV5-8|TRBJ2-7|TRBD1
TGTGCCAGCAGACGGACAGGGATTGACTACGAGCAGTACTTC
CASRRTGIDYEQYF
>-|TRBV7-7|TRBJ1-1|-
TGTGCTAGCAGCTTAACCAGGAACACTGAAGCTTTCTTT
CASSLTRNTEAFF
>-|TRBV9|TRBJ1-6|-
TGTGCCAGCAGCGTTCGGGGGATCGGGTCACCCCTCCACTTT
CASSVRGIGSPLHF
>once|TRBV7-9|TRBJ1-1|-
TGTGCCAGCAGCTTATACGGCGGGAACACTGAAGCTTTCTTT
CASSLYGGNTEAFF
>once|TRBV18|TRBJ2-7|TRBD2
TGTGCCAGCTCACCAGGGAGGGACCCCTACGAGCAGTACTTC
CASSPGRDPYEQYF
>-|TRBV14|TRBJ1-1|-
TGTGCCAGCAGCGTCAACCCAGGGTTAGAAGCTTTCTTT
CASSVNPGLEAFF
>-|TRBV29-1|TRBJ2-7|TRBD2
TGCAGCGTTGTCCTAGCGGGGGGTTCCTACGAGCAGTACTTC
CSVVLAGGSYEQYF
>many|TRBV7-2|TRBJ1-5|-
TGTGCCAGCAGCTTAAGGCAGGGAAGCAATCAGCCCCAGCATTTT
CASSLRQGSNQPQHF
>-|TRBV19|TRBJ1-1|-
TGTGCCAGTAGACCCGACAGGTTGAACACTGAAGCTTTCTTT
CASRPDRLNTEAFF
>-|TRBV10-3|TRBJ1-3|-
TGTGCCATCAGTGAGCCGAGGGTGGGAAACACCATATATTTT
CAISEPRVGNTIYF
>-|TRBV6-5|TRBJ2-2|TRBD1
TGTGCCAGCAGAAGGGGGCGCGACACCGGGGAGCTGTTTTTT
CASRRGRDTGELFF
>-|TRBV18|TRBJ2-7|TRBD2
TGTGCCAGCTCACCAGCTAGCGGGGGGATTGTCTACGAGCAGTACTTC
CASSPASGGIVYEQYF
>-|TRBV18|TRBJ2-5|TRBD1
TGTGCCAGCTCACCACCACAGGGGTCAGGGGAGACCCAGTACTTC
CASSPPQGSGETQYF
>-|TRBV11-2|TRBJ2-7|TRBD2
TGTGCCAGCAGCGGGGGGGTAGGACGACCTTACGAGCAGTACTTC
CASSGGVGRPYEQYF